These 15 T cell receptor beta chains originate from one sample sequenced in a study of CD8+CD57+ T cells in acquired aplastic anemia. Profiling that covered TCR beta VDJ and CDR3 relied on genomic DNA as its template. TCRdb reanalysed the reads using MiXCR and keeps one entry per CDR3 protein. The table shows 200,000 or so distinct CDR3 sequences, with under 70% occurring only once. Sequenced: sorted CD4+, CD8+, or CD8+CD57+ T cells (not recorded which) from PBMCs. These receptors all come from a human donor with severe aplastic anemia or a healthy control (not recorded which).

The chain links TRBV14 to TRBJ1-6; 7 bases are a match to TRBD1. The J segment lost 10 bases and the V segment lost 4 bases, leaving 10 bases of the junction unmatched. From germline, CDR1 is SGHDN and CDR2 FVKESK. CDR3 length: 15 residues. CDR3 nucleotides: TGTGCCAGCAGCCGAAGACAGGGTATGGGATCACCCCTCCACTTT. This codes for CASSRRQGMGSPLHF. Using reference TRBV14 and TRBJ1-6 for the parts outside the CDR3, the full variable domain is EAGVTQFPSHSVIEKGQTVTLRCDPISGHDNLYWYRRVMGKEIKFLLHFVKESKQDESGMPNNRFLAERTGGTYSTLKVQPAELEDSGVYFCASSRRQGMGSPLHFGNGTRLTVT.

The chain links TRBV20-1 to TRBJ2-7; the D gene could be TRBD1 or TRBD2 (6 bases each). Germline assignment: CDR1 DFQATT and CDR2 SNEGSKA (reference sequence). The CDR3 runs to 15 residues. V lost 3 bases, J lost 6 bases, and 21 bases lay in between. This chain's CDR3 is CSASNLGGLLPEQYF. CDR3 in DNA: TGCAGTGCTAGCAACCTTGGGGGGCTCTTACCCGAGCAGTACTTC.

V gene TRBV7-3 combines with J gene TRBJ2-6; D is unresolved. Trimming cost V 5 bases and J 0 bases, with 11 bases left between them. This CDR3 is built from 16 residues. CDR1 and CDR2 from the germline V gene are SGHTA and FQGTGA. CDR3 nucleotides: TGTGCCAGCAGCCGTTCACACTACTCTGGGGCCAACGTCCTGACTTTC. Translation: CASSRSHYSGANVLTF.

This clonotype was counted many times. The rearrangement links TRBV5-4 to TRBJ2-5, with 8 nucleotides matching TRBD1. The CDR3 totals 16 residues. Germline values: CDR1 SGHNT, CDR2 YYREEE (reference sequence). The trim removed 1 base at V and 5 bases at J, leaving 10 bases unmatched. The CDR3 region is CASSLPGGASVETQYF. The CDR3 bases are TGTGCCAGCAGCTTGCCAGGGGGCGCGTCAGTGGAGACCCAGTACTTC.

This clonotype was recorded at least ten times. The chain uses TRBV7-2 and TRBJ1-4; D gene ambiguous. This CDR3 contains 16 residues. V lost 6 bases, J lost 4 bases, and 18 bases lay in between. Germline loops: CDR1 SGHTA, CDR2 FQGNSA. The CDR3 here is CASSSPHREGNEKLFF. CDR3 bases: TGTGCCAGCAGTTCACCCCACCGGGAAGGTAATGAAAAACTGTTTTTT.

The rearrangement links TRBV12-3 or TRBV12-4 to TRBJ2-7; 13 bases match TRBD2. Trimming removed 6 bases from V and 0 bases from J; junction bases left unmatched: 5. The CDR3 totals 16 residues. In DNA form, the CDR3 reads TGTGCCAGCAGCCACGGACTAGCGGGAGTCTCCTACGAGCAGTACTTC. It encodes CASSHGLAGVSYEQYF.

This chain connects TRBV24-1 to TRBJ2-7; D not certain. V lost 3 bases to trimming and J lost 0 bases, with 8 bases between them. Germline lookup yields CDR1 KGHDR and CDR2 SFDVKD. The CDR3 sequence is 14 residues long. This CDR3 is CATSDTARSYEQYF. The CDR3 DNA follows: TGTGCCACCAGTGATACAGCCCGCTCCTACGAGCAGTACTTC.

The chain employs TRBV2 and TRBJ2-7; TRBD2 aligns across 12 bases. After removal of 6 bases from V and 6 bases from J, the junction contained 3 bases not matched to a gene. The CDR3 spans 13 residues. CDR1 is SNHLY and CDR2 is FYNNEI in the germline V gene. CDR3 nucleotides: TGTGCCAGCAGGCGACTAGCGGGGGCCGAGCAGTACTTC. Its protein is CASRRLAGAEQYF.

This clonotype appeared once. One junction end does not reproduce the germline sequence, and a read error may be involved. The chain couples TRBV2 to TRBJ2-7, with 8 positions matching TRBD2. CDR3 size: 14 residues. Germline V gives CDR1 SNHLY, CDR2 FYNNEI. CDR3 in amino acids: CAISDAGGLYEQYF. The DNA of the CDR3 is TGTGCCATCAGTGACGCGGGGGGCCTCTACGAGCAGTACTTC.

The chain couples TRBV10-3 to TRBJ1-4; tentatively, D is TRBD1 (5 bases). CDR1 ENHRY and CDR2 SYGVKD come from the germline V gene. The V and J ends lost 2 bases and 8 bases respectively, with 12 bases between them. This CDR3 has 14 amino acids. Here the CDR3 DNA reads TGTGCCATCAGTGAGGCTCAGGGATACGAAAAACTGTTTTTT. It is translated as CAISEAQGYEKLFF.

V is TRBV20-1 and J is TRBJ2-7, with D unresolved. This CDR3 comprises 15 residues. V was clipped by 2 bases and J by 2 bases, with 16 bases between them. CDR1 and CDR2 (germline): DFQATT, SNEGSKA (reference sequence). The CDR3 sequence is CSARTLQASPYEQYF. CDR3 coding DNA: TGCAGTGCTAGAACCCTGCAGGCGAGCCCCTACGAGCAGTACTTC.

This clonotype showed up just a few times. The J gene is TRBJ1-2, the V gene TRBV7-9; no firm D call. The germline V gene has CDR1 SEHNR and CDR2 FQNEAQ (reference sequence). V dropped 1 base and J dropped 1 base, with 10 bases sitting between them. The CDR3 sequence is 15 residues long. CDR3: CASSLGAQFNYGYTF. The DNA of the CDR3 is TGTGCCAGCAGCTTAGGTGCTCAGTTTAACTATGGCTACACCTTC.

V gene TRBV7-3 combines with J gene TRBJ2-1, with D perhaps TRBD2 (5 bases). The ends were cut back, 5 bases at V and 5 bases at J, with 13 bases in the middle. The length of the CDR3 is 14 residues. Germline CDR1 and CDR2: SGHTA and FQGTGA. In DNA form, the CDR3 reads TGTGCCAGCAGCGAAAGCGGCAACAACAATGAGCAGTTCTTC. It encodes CASSESGNNNEQFF. The full variable domain, its missing parts supplied by reference TRBV7-3 and TRBJ2-1, is GAGVSQTPSNKVTEKGKYVELRCDPISGHTALYWYRQSLGQGPEFLIYFQGTGAADDSGLPNDRFFAVRPEGSVSTLKIQRTERGDSAVYLCASSESGNNNEQFFGPGTRLTVL.

The rearrangement links TRBV5-1 to TRBJ2-5; D could derive from TRBD1 or TRBD2 (6 bases each). The CDR3 is 17 amino acids. Trimming stripped 0 bases from V and 2 bases from J, with 17 bases between. Germline V gene data show CDR1 as SGHRS and CDR2 as YFSETQ. In DNA, the CDR3 is TGCGCCAGCAGCTTGGTAGGGGGGTCGAGAGGGCAAGAGACCCAGTACTTC. This encodes CASSLVGGSRGQETQYF.

The rearrangement uses TRBV29-1 and TRBJ2-7, with unresolved D. Germline V gene lookup returns CDR1 SQVTM and CDR2 ANQGSEA. The CDR3 loop spans 11 amino acids. Trimming pared 4 bases from V and 7 bases from J, leaving 11 bases between. For the CDR3, the DNA is TGCAGCGTTGTGGTTAGAGAAGAGCAGTACTTC. Translation: CSVVVREEQYF.